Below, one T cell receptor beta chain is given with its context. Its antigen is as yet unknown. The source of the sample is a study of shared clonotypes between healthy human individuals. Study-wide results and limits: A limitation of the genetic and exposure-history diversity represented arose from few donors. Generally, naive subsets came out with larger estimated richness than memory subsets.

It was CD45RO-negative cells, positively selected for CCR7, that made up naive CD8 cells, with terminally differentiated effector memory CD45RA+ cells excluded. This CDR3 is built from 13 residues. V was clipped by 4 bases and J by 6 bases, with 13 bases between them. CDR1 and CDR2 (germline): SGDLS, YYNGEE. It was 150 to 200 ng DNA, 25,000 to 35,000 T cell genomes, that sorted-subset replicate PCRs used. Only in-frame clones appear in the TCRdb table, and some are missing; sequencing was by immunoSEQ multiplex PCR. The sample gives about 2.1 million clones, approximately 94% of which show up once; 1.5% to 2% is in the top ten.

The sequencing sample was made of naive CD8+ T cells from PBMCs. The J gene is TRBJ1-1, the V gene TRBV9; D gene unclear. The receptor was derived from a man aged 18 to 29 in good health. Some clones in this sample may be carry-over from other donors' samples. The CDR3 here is CASSLHTAAEAFF. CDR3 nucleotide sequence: TGTGCCAGCAGCCTCCACACCGCGGCTGAAGCTTTCTTT.